Listed below are T cell receptor beta chains from one sample, sequenced in a study of T cells in Graves' hyperthyroidism and ophthalmopathy. TCRdb reprocessed the multiplex PCR reads via MiXCR and lists one record per CDR3 protein. The table has a few hundred thousand distinct CDR3 sequences, approximately 19% seen once. The sample taken for sequencing was blood. These receptor sequences come from a man aged 50 to 60 with Graves' ophthalmopathy. Each CDR3 is given with its conserved first and last residue. The order of the fields is V gene, clone size, D gene, J gene, CDR3 DNA, CDR3 protein. D genes are given only for firm matches. A row's size may be missing; if present it is once, few, many or a size class.

TRBV9	-	-	TRBJ2-2	TGTGCCAGCAGCGTAGCAGGGACCGGCGCCGGGGAGCTGTTTTTT	CASSVAGTGAGELFF
TRBV29-1	-	-	TRBJ2-5	TGCAGCGTGGCGAAAGAGACCCAGTACTTC	CSVAKETQYF
TRBV5-1	many	TRBD2	TRBJ2-4	TGCGCCAGCAGCGGAGGACTAGGGAGGGACATTCAGTACTTC	CASSGGLGRDIQYF
TRBV27	many	-	TRBJ1-1	TGTGCCAGCAGTTTCGACACGGGCACTGAAGCTTTCTTT	CASSFDTGTEAFF
TRBV5-5	-	TRBD1	TRBJ2-2	TGTGCCAGCAGCTTGAGGGACAGGGCGGACGCCGGGGAGCTGTTTTTT	CASSLRDRADAGELFF
TRBV28	few	-	TRBJ2-7	TGTGCCAGCAGTTTAGGTTTTACCTACGAGCAGTACTTC	CASSLGFTYEQYF
TRBV12-3/TRBV12-4	-	-	TRBJ1-2	TGTGCCAGCACTCATGTTATGGGGAAGCATGGCTACACCTTC	CASTHVMGKHGYTF
TRBV2	many	TRBD2	TRBJ2-1	TGTGCCAGCAGTGAAGGGGGACTAGCGGGAGCGAATGAGCAGTTCTTC	CASSEGGLAGANEQFF
TRBV3-1	few	TRBD1	TRBJ1-6	TGTGCCAGCACGGACAGGGGGCGTTCACCCCTCCACTTT	CASTDRGRSPLHF
TRBV12-3/TRBV12-4	many	-	TRBJ1-2	TGTGCCAGCAGTTTGCCTACCTATGGCTACACCTTC	CASSLPTYGYTF
TRBV19	-	TRBD1	TRBJ1-1	TGTGCCAGTAGCCTGGGACAGGCGGTAAATTTGAACACTGAAGCTTTCTTT	CASSLGQAVNLNTEAFF
TRBV6-1	few	-	TRBJ1-4	TGTGCCAGCAGTTATCGCCGGCTATCAGGCGAAAAACTGTTTTTT	CASSYRRLSGEKLFF
TRBV2	-	TRBD1	TRBJ1-4	TGTGCCAGCAGCCTAAGACAGGGACCCGAAAAACTGTTTTTT	CASSLRQGPEKLFF
TRBV24-1	-	TRBD2	TRBJ2-1	TGTGCCACCAGTGATTTGGCGGGGGGGTCCTACAATGAGCAGTTCTTC	CATSDLAGGSYNEQFF
TRBV5-1	many	TRBD1	TRBJ2-7	TGCGCCAGCAGATGGGACAGGGGTGGCGAGCAGTACTTC	CASRWDRGGEQYF
TRBV19	few	TRBD2	TRBJ2-3	TGTGCCAGTAGTATAAGAAGCGGGAGAAGGGGAGATACGCAGTATTTT	CASSIRSGRRGDTQYF
TRBV5-1	few	-	TRBJ1-5	TGCGCCAGCAGCTTGGGGGAGTTGGGCAATCAGCCCCAGCATTTT	CASSLGELGNQPQHF
TRBV20-1	-	-	TRBJ2-2	TGCAGTGCTAGAGATCGAGCGACTAGTACCGGGGAGCTGTTTTTT	CSARDRATSTGELFF
TRBV9	once	TRBD2	TRBJ2-7	TGTGCCAGCAGCGTAGGGACTAGCGTAAACGAGCAGTACTTC	CASSVGTSVNEQYF
TRBV4-1	few	-	TRBJ2-7	TGCGCCAGCAGGGGACGGACCTACGAGCAGTACTTC	CASRGRTYEQYF
TRBV12-3/TRBV12-4	few	-	TRBJ2-2	TGTGCCAGCAGTTTTGCCTCCACCGGGGAGCTGTTTTTT	CASSFASTGELFF
TRBV6-2/TRBV6-3	few	-	TRBJ2-5	TGTGCCAGCAGTGGGGGACGGAGACAAGAGACCCAGTACTTC	CASSGGRRQETQYF
TRBV7-2	many	-	TRBJ2-3	TGTGCCAGCAGCTTAGTTACCGGGACGGTAGATACGCAGTATTTT	CASSLVTGTVDTQYF
TRBV27	-	-	TRBJ2-5	TGTGCCAGCAGTTTGTTCGGTCCGAGAGAGACCCAGTACTTC	CASSLFGPRETQYF
TRBV13	many	-	TRBJ1-2	TGTGCCAGCAGCTTAAGGTCTCGACCTAACTATGGCTACACCTTC	CASSLRSRPNYGYTF
TRBV11-2	many	TRBD2	TRBJ2-7	TGTGCCAGCAGCTTAACGGGGGGGCAATCTTTTTACGAGCAGTACTTC	CASSLTGGQSFYEQYF
TRBV3-1	many	-	TRBJ2-3	TGTGCCAGCAGCCAAGACAAAGATACGCAGTATTTT	CASSQDKDTQYF
TRBV4-2	-	TRBD1	TRBJ2-2	TGTGCCAGCAGCCAAGAGATGCAGGGGGCGCGCACCGGGGAGCTGTTTTTT	CASSQEMQGARTGELFF
TRBV6-1	-	TRBD2	TRBJ2-1	TGTGCCAGCAGTCCACTTAGCGGGAGGGCCTACAATGAGCAGTTCTTC	CASSPLSGRAYNEQFF
TRBV5-1	few	-	TRBJ2-7	TGCGCCAGCAGTTACGGACAGCTCTACGAGCAGTACTTC	CASSYGQLYEQYF
TRBV11-2	many	-	TRBJ1-1	TGTGCCAGCAGCTTCCGGCCAAACATGAACACTGAAGCTTTCTTT	CASSFRPNMNTEAFF